This T cell receptor (beta chain) derives from a study of blood T cell repertoires in COVID-19. Study overall: T cells, B-cell-depleted T cells, or PBMCs supplied cDNA or gDNA.

This clone was counted only a few times. CDR1 and CDR2 (germline): WSHSY, SAAADI. The CDR3 contains 14 residues. Trimming stripped 6 bases from V and 4 bases from J, with 10 bases between. In the original workflow: From reference gene primer amplification, estimates of nucleated cell counts were derived. Clones were sequenced by immunoSEQ multiplex PCR, and TCRdb holds only the in-frame ones, with some missing. Clone size and the V and J calls come from that table; the DNA yielded D and trimming. This table holds around 230,000 clones, about 91% found once. V gene TRBV10-2 combines with J gene TRBJ1-6; D uncertain. This clonotype was sampled from a woman aged 40-49 years with acute COVID-19. Sample: PBMCs or T cells enriched from blood (not recorded which). CDR3 bases: TGCGCCAGCAGGGGCAACCTTTATAATTCACCCCTCCACTTT. Translated, it gives CASRGNLYNSPLHF.